In this sample, the clone carrying this T cell receptor beta chain turned up many times. From roughly 400 ng of RNA, a library with molecular barcoded alpha/delta and beta/gamma adaptors was made. TCRdb ran MiXCR on the reads and lists one entry per CDR3 protein. The sample holds about 46,000 distinct CDR3 sequences, around 19% seen once. This entry is derived from a study of read filtering for tumor transcriptome and immune sequencing. Overall study: Among patients, under 20 were male and some 15 female, aged about 47 to 85 (mean around 66). RNA-seq yielded only about 75 to 1273 TCR reads, IR-seq about 4 to 10.27 million.

The receptor was isolated from a donor over 35 with multiple myeloma. The sample was a population of CD138-negative cells sorted from bone marrow.

CDR3 residues: CASSSRQGGNTGELFF. CDR3 DNA: TGTGCCAGTAGTTCCCGACAGGGGGGGAACACCGGGGAGCTGTTTTTT. The chain carries TRBV19 and TRBJ2-2; TRBD1 agrees at 9 bases. CDR1 LNHDA and CDR2 SQIVND come from the germline V gene (reference sequence). V gave up 5 bases and J gave up 1 base; unmatched junction bases: 5. The CDR3 runs 16 residues. The full variable domain, in which reference TRBV19 and TRBJ2-2 provide the parts outside the CDR3, is DGGITQSPKYLFRKEGQNVTLSCEQNLNHDAMYWYRQDPGQGLRLIYYSQIVNDFQKGDIAEGYSVSREKKESFPLTVTSAQKNPTAFYLCASSSRQGGNTGELFFGEGSRLTVL.